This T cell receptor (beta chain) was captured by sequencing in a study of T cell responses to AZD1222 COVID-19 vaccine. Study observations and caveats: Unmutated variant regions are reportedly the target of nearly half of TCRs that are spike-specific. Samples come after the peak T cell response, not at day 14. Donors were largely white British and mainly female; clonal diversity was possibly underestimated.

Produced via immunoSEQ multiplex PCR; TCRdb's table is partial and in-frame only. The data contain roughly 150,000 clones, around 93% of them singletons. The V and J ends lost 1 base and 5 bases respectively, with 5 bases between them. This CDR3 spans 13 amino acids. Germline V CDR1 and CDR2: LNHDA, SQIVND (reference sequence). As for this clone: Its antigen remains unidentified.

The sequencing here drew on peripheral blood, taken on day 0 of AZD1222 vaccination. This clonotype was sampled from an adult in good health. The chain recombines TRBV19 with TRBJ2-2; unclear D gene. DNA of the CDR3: TGTGCCAGTAGTATAGTAGTTACCGGGGAGCTGTTTTTT. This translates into CASSIVVTGELFF. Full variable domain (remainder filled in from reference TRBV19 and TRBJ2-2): DGGITQSPKYLFRKEGQNVTLSCEQNLNHDAMYWYRQDPGQGLRLIYYSQIVNDFQKGDIAEGYSVSREKKESFPLTVTSAQKNPTAFYLCASSIVVTGELFFGEGSRLTVL.